Given below is one TCR beta chain in context. Assay used: immunoSEQ multiplex PCR; TCRdb lists only in-frame clones, some missing. This sample has about 100,000 clones; over 90% occur once, and the top ten carry about 5%. The CDR3 consists of 16 residues. The data were obtained in a study of T cell responses to AZD1222 COVID-19 vaccine. The receptor was isolated from an adult in good health. The material was peripheral blood, obtained on day 0 of AZD1222 vaccination. The chain is built from TRBV21-1 and TRBJ2-1; the D call in the table, TRBD2, was not verified against the DNA. TRBV21-1 is flagged as a pseudogene. As DNA, the CDR3 is TGTGCCAGCAGCAAGCGGGCTAGCGGCTCCTACAATGAGCAGTTCTTC. This sequence encodes CASSKRASGSYNEQFF.